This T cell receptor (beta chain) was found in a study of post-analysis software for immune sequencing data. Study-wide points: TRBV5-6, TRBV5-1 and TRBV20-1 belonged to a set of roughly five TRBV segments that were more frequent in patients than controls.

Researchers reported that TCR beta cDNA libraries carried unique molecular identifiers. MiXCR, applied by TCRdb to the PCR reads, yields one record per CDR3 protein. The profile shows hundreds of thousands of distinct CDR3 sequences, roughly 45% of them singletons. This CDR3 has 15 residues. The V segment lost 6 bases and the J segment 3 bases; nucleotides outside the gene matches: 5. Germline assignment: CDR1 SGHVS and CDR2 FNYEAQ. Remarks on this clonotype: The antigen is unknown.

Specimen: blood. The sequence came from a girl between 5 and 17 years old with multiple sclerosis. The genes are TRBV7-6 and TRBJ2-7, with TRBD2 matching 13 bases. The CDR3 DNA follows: TGTGCCAGCAGACCCGGGACTAGCGGGATCTACGAGCAGTACTTC. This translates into CASRPGTSGIYEQYF.